These T cell receptor beta chains were read from a single sample in a study of blood T cells in healthy people across ages. TCRdb re-called the 5' RACE reads through MiXCR, storing one row per CDR3 protein. The sample has some 1,500,000 distinct CDR3 sequences; roughly 43% are singletons. Sequencing was performed on blood. The receptor set was obtained from a woman aged 18-29 years in good health. CDR3s include the opening cysteine and the closing phenylalanine or tryptophan. The D gene is left open where the match is weak. Rows may omit the clone size; those that give it use once, few, many or a size class.

v_call	d_call	j_call	clone_size	cdr3_nt	cdr3_aa
TRBV18	NA	TRBJ2-1	NA	TGTGCCAGCTCAACAATCCGTGGACAGAACAATGAGCAGTTCTTC	CASSTIRGQNNEQFF
TRBV15	TRBD1	TRBJ1-2	once	TGTGCCACCAGCAGCGGGACAGGGGTTAACTATGGCTACACCTTC	CATSSGTGVNYGYTF
TRBV12-3/TRBV12-4	TRBD1	TRBJ1-1	few	TGTGCCAGCAGCTCCGGGACAGGGTCGTTCGTGAACACTGAAGCTTTCTTT	CASSSGTGSFVNTEAFF
TRBV7-2	NA	TRBJ1-5	few	TGTGCCAGCAGCTTAGAGCCTGGAGGGCCCCAGCATTTT	CASSLEPGGPQHF
TRBV21-1	NA	TRBJ1-2	NA	TGTGCCAGCAGCAAAGCGCTTGGACAGGGTCGGGATGGCTACACCTTC	CASSKALGQGRDGYTF
TRBV11-2	NA	TRBJ1-1	NA	TGTGCCAGCAGCTTAGTTGCGGCTGTAAACACTGAAGCTTTCTTT	CASSLVAAVNTEAFF
TRBV14	NA	TRBJ2-2	NA	TGTGCCAGCAGCCAAGAGTGGCTGGCCGGGACCGGGGAGCTGTTTTTT	CASSQEWLAGTGELFF
TRBV28	NA	TRBJ1-5	NA	TGTGCCAGCAGTCCACCGGGTCGAACTTCCAATCAGCCCCAGCATTTT	CASSPPGRTSNQPQHF
TRBV20-1	NA	TRBJ1-1	NA	TGCAGTGCTAGAGAGCAGGGAGGCACTGAAGCTTTCTTT	CSAREQGGTEAFF
TRBV6-5	NA	TRBJ2-7	NA	TGTGCCAGCAGATTGTCCGGGGGCGGTCAACTCTACGAGCAGTACTTC	CASRLSGGGQLYEQYF
TRBV28	NA	TRBJ2-3	NA	TGTGCCAGCAGCCCTATTTCGGGCGGGGCAGATACGCAGTATTTT	CASSPISGGADTQYF
TRBV3-1	NA	TRBJ1-1	NA	TGTGCCAGCAGACAATGGGGAGCGAACACTGAAGCTTTCTTT	CASRQWGANTEAFF
TRBV6-6	NA	TRBJ2-7	few	TGTGCCAGCCTGGACGCCGCCTACGAGCAGTACTTC	CASLDAAYEQYF
TRBV14	NA	TRBJ2-1	NA	TGTGCCAGCAGCCAAGATAGGGACGGTGCGTACAATGAGCAGTTCTTC	CASSQDRDGAYNEQFF
TRBV12-3/TRBV12-4	NA	TRBJ2-7	few	TGTGCCAGCAGTTTTGACGGGGATCTCTACGAGCAGTACTTC	CASSFDGDLYEQYF
TRBV12-3/TRBV12-4	NA	TRBJ2-7	NA	TGTGCCAGCAGTTACGACAGATCAGCCTACAATGAGCAGTACTTC	CASSYDRSAYNEQYF
TRBV20-1	NA	TRBJ2-1	few	TGCAGTGCTAGCTCGGGGGCGGGACTTGCCACCTACAATGAGCAGTTCTTC	CSASSGAGLATYNEQFF
TRBV12-3/TRBV12-4	TRBD2	TRBJ2-1	few	TGTGCCAGCAGCCGTACTAGCGGTCCAGCCTATGAGCAGTTCTTC	CASSRTSGPAYEQFF
TRBV10-3	TRBD1	TRBJ2-7	few	TGTGCCATCAGAGGACAGGGAATCTACGAGCAGTACTTC	CAIRGQGIYEQYF
TRBV20-1	TRBD2	TRBJ2-4	few	TGCAGTGCTAGAGGGACTAGCGGGAGGAGAGACAAAAACATTCAGTACTTC	CSARGTSGRRDKNIQYF
TRBV6-5	NA	TRBJ1-2	few	TGTGCCAGCAGTGGGGTAGCCGGGGTTGGCTACACCTTC	CASSGVAGVGYTF
TRBV2	NA	TRBJ2-3	NA	TGTGCCAGCAGGAGGGCGCGCACAGATACGCAGTATTTT	CASRRARTDTQYF
TRBV10-2	TRBD1	TRBJ1-6	NA	TGCGCCAGCAGCTCATACAGGGGTGATTCACCCCTCCACTTT	CASSSYRGDSPLHF
TRBV20-1	TRBD2	TRBJ2-3	NA	TGCAGTGCTTCGGGACTAGCGGGAGTCCACACAGATACGCAGTATTTT	CSASGLAGVHTDTQYF
TRBV20-1	TRBD2	TRBJ2-3	NA	TGCAGTGCTAGAGACCTGGGCAGCGGGAGCAGTATAGATACGCAGTATTTT	CSARDLGSGSSIDTQYF
TRBV12-3/TRBV12-4	TRBD2	TRBJ2-5	NA	TGTGCCAGCAGCCATGATACCGGGACTAGCGGAGAGACCCAGTACTTC	CASSHDTGTSGETQYF
TRBV7-3	TRBD2	TRBJ2-1	few	TGTGCCAGCAGCTTTGTCGGGGGGACCTACAATGAGCAGTTCTTC	CASSFVGGTYNEQFF
TRBV7-8	NA	TRBJ1-6	NA	TGTGCCAGCAGCATAGGGACTGACTCACCCCTCCACTTT	CASSIGTDSPLHF
TRBV28	NA	TRBJ1-4	NA	TGTGCCAGCAGTTTAGTTGAAAGGGGTGATGGGCTGTTTTTT	CASSLVERGDGLFF
TRBV12-3/TRBV12-4	NA	TRBJ2-3	few	TGTGCCAGCACCGAGCTGCCAGATACGCAGTATTTT	CASTELPDTQYF
TRBV6-2/TRBV6-3	NA	TRBJ2-7	NA	TGTGCCAGCAGGGGACGGGGACAAGCCTACGAGCAGTACTTC	CASRGRGQAYEQYF
TRBV20-1	TRBD1	TRBJ1-5	few	TGCAGTGCCCGCAAACGGGACAGCCGTAATCAGCCCCAGCATTTT	CSARKRDSRNQPQHF
TRBV20-1	TRBD1	TRBJ2-7	NA	TGCAGTGCTGAAACAGGGGGCGGGATCTACGAGCAGTACTTC	CSAETGGGIYEQYF
TRBV7-2	NA	TRBJ2-2	few	TGTGCCAGCAGCACTTACACCGGGGAGCTGTTTTTT	CASSTYTGELFF
TRBV5-8	TRBD1	TRBJ2-7	NA	TGTGCCACCGGACAGGGACGCTCCTACGAGCAGTACTTC	CATGQGRSYEQYF
TRBV28	NA	TRBJ2-7	few	TGTGCCAGCAACGATCCCACCGGGACATATTACGAGCAGTACTTC	CASNDPTGTYYEQYF
TRBV6-5	TRBD1	TRBJ1-6	NA	TGTGCCAGCAGCGTGTCGGGACAGAGCTCACCCCTCCACTTT	CASSVSGQSSPLHF
TRBV5-1	TRBD2	TRBJ2-1	NA	TGCGCCAGCAGCTTGGGGGCTAGCGGGGGGTTGAATGAGCAGTTCTTC	CASSLGASGGLNEQFF
TRBV5-1	TRBD2	TRBJ2-2	NA	TGCGCCAGCAGCTCTGGATTGAGCGGGGGTCCCTCCGCGAACACCGGGGAGCTGTTTTTT	CASSSGLSGGPSANTGELFF
TRBV12-3/TRBV12-4	TRBD1	TRBJ2-7	few	TGTGCCAGCAGCTTCAATTCGGGCAGGGGGTACGAGCAGTACTTC	CASSFNSGRGYEQYF
TRBV4-1	NA	TRBJ2-1	many	TGCGCCAGCAGCCAAGGGATAAAGGGCTCCTACAATGAGCAGTTCTTC	CASSQGIKGSYNEQFF
TRBV30	NA	TRBJ1-4	NA	TGTGCCTGGAGTGTACAATTTTCAGGGCCGACTAATGAAAAACTGTTTTTT	CAWSVQFSGPTNEKLFF
TRBV15	NA	TRBJ1-2	many	TGTGCCACCAGCAGAGATCAGGGAGACTACTATGGCTACACCTTC	CATSRDQGDYYGYTF
TRBV4-1	NA	TRBJ2-1	NA	TGCGCCAGCAGCCTCTCCAGGGGATTAGCCTACAATGAGCAGTTCTTC	CASSLSRGLAYNEQFF
TRBV11-3	NA	TRBJ1-6	few	TGTGCCAGCAGCCGAGGGGGTAGGGCACCCCTCCACTTT	CASSRGGRAPLHF
TRBV24-1	TRBD1	TRBJ2-7	NA	TGTGCCACCAGTGACCCGCCCCGGACAGGGCGCTACGAGCAGTACTTC	CATSDPPRTGRYEQYF
TRBV20-1	TRBD2	TRBJ2-1	few	TGCAGTGCTAGAGCGGACGGGGGGGCCTTCTATGAGCAGTTCTTC	CSARADGGAFYEQFF
TRBV20-1	TRBD1	TRBJ1-2	NA	TGCAGTGCGGCCGGGACAGTGGCCCCAGCTAACTATGGCTACACCTTC	CSAAGTVAPANYGYTF
TRBV27	TRBD1	TRBJ2-7	NA	TGTGCCAGCAGTTTAAGAGGACAGGGCTACGAGCAGTACTTC	CASSLRGQGYEQYF
TRBV12-3/TRBV12-4	NA	TRBJ2-3	NA	TGTGCCAGCGGTTTATCCAGGGCGGATACGCAGTATTTT	CASGLSRADTQYF
TRBV29-1	TRBD1	TRBJ1-2	few	TGCAGCGTTGCAGGGGGTGACTATGGCTACACCTTC	CSVAGGDYGYTF
TRBV20-1	TRBD2	TRBJ2-7	many	TGCAGTGCCGGGACTAGCTACGAGCAGTACTTC	CSAGTSYEQYF
TRBV27	NA	TRBJ2-2	NA	TGTGCCAGCCGAACGTTGGACACCGGGGAGCTGTTTTTT	CASRTLDTGELFF
TRBV20-1	TRBD2	TRBJ2-7	many	TGCAGTGCTACAGCTGGGGGGGGAGGGGACTCCTACGAGCAGTACTTC	CSATAGGGGDSYEQYF
TRBV9	NA	TRBJ1-2	NA	TGTGCCAGCAGCGCTGGCGCTGGGAACTATGGCTACACCTTC	CASSAGAGNYGYTF